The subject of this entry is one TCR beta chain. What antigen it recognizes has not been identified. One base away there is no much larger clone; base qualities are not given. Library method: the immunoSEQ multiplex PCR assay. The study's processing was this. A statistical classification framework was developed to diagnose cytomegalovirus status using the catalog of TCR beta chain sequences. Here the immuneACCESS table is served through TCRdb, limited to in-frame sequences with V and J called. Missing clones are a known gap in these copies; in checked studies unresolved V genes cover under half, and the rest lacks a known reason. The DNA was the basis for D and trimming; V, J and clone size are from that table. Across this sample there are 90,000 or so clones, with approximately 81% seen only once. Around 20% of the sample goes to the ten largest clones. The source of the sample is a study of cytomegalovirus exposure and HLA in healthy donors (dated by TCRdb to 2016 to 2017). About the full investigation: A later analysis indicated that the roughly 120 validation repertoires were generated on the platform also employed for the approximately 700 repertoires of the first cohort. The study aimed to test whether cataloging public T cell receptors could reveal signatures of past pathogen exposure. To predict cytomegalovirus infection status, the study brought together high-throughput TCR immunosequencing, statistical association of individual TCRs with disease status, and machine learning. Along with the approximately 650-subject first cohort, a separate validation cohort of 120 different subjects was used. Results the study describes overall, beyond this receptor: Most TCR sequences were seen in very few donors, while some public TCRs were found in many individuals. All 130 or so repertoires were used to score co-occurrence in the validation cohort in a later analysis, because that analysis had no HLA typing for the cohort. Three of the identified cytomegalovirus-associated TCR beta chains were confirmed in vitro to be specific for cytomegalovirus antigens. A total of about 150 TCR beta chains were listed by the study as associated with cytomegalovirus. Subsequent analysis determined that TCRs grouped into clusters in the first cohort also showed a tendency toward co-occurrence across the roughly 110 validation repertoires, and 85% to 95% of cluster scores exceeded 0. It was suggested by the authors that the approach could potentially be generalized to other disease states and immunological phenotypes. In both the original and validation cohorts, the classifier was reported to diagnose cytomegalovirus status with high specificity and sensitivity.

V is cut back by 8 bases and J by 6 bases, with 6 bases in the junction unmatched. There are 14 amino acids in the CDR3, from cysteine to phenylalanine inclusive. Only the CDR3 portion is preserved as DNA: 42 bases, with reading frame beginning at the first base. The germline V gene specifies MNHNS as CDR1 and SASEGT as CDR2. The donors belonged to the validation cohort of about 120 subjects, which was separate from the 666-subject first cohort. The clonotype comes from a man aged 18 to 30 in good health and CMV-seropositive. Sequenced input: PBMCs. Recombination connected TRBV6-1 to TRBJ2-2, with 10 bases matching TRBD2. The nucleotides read TGTGCCAGCCAGGGTGGACTAGCGGCCGGGGAGCTGTTTTTT. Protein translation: CASQGGLAAGELFF.